This T cell receptor (beta chain) comes out of a study of shared clonotypes between healthy human individuals. For the study at large: A donor's plate count was three for CD4 naive and three for CD4 memory; CD8 naive had two and CD8 memory one. Study-wide results and caveats: As a rule, naive subsets had a larger estimated richness than memory subsets.

A word on this clone: Its target is unknown.

Germline loops: CDR1 DFQATT, CDR2 SNEGSKA (reference sequence). Trimming removed 6 bases at V and 7 bases at J, with 9 bases between. There are 11 residues in the CDR3. Assay used: immunoSEQ multiplex PCR; TCRdb lists only in-frame clones, some missing. This sample carries roughly 1,000,000 clones, around 78% of them seen once, and the ten largest clones take about 0.52%. Adults of Caucasian background living in Nashville, Tennessee made up all donors. CD4+ cell separation produced CD45RA+ naive and CD45RA-negative memory subsets. The sample was memory CD4+ T cells from PBMCs. Subset noted: CD45RA-negative fraction. The source of this sequence is a man between 18 and 29 years old in good health. Some clones in this sample may be carry-over from other donors' samples. The chain employs TRBV20-1 and TRBJ2-2; perhaps TRBD2 as D (6 bases). This chain's CDR3 is CSAHGGGELFF. The CDR3 DNA is TGCAGTGCCCACGGGGGCGGGGAGCTGTTTTTT.